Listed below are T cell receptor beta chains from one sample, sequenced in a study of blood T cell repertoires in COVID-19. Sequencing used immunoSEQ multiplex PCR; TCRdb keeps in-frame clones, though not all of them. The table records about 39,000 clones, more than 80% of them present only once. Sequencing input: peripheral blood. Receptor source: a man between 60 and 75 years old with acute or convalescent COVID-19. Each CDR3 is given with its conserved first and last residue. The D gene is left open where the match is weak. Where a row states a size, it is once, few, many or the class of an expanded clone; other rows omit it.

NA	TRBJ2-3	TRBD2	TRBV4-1	TGCGCCAGCAGCCAACGGGCGGGAGGGCCCACAGATACGCAGTATTTT	CASSQRAGGPTDTQYF
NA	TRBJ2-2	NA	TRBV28	TGTGCCAGCAGTGGGAGAGGAGGGGCCTCCAACTATAACACCGGGGAGCTGTTTTTT	CASSGRGGASNYNTGELFF
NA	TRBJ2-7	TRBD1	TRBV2	TGTGCCAGCAGCGCCGGGACAGGGAAATACGAGCAGTACTTC	CASSAGTGKYEQYF
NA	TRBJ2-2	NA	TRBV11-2	TGTGCCAGCAGCCGGAGGGGGAACACCGGGGAGCTGTTTTTT	CASSRRGNTGELFF
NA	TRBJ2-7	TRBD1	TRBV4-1	TGCGCCAGCAGCCAAGTGGGACAGGGGACGGACGAGCAGTACTTC	CASSQVGQGTDEQYF
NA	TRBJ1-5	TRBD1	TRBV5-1	TGCGCCAGCAGCCCGGCGGGACAGCCTAATCAGCCCCAGCATTTT	CASSPAGQPNQPQHF
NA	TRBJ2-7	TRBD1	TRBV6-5	TGTGCCAGCAGGCCCGGGACAGCAACCTACGAGCAGTACTTC	CASRPGTATYEQYF
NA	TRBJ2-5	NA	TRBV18	TGTGCCAGCTCACCAGGGGGCCGGGAGACCCAGTACTTC	CASSPGGRETQYF
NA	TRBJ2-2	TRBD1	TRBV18	TGTGCCAGCTCACCGGGACAGGGGGATGTCGGGGAGCTGTTTTTT	CASSPGQGDVGELFF
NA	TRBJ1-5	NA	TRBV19	TGTGCCAGTAGTATCGGGGTAGTTCGGCCCCAGCATTTT	CASSIGVVRPQHF
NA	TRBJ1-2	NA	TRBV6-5	TGTGCCAGCAGTTACTCTACGGTCCTCAACTATGGCTACACCTTC	CASSYSTVLNYGYTF
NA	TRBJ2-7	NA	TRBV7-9	TGTGCCAGCAGCCAGACACAGTACGAGCAGTACTTC	CASSQTQYEQYF
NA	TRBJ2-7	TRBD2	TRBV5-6	TGTGCCAGCAGCTCGGGACTAGCGAACGAGCAGTACTTC	CASSSGLANEQYF
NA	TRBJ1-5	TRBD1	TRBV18	TGTGCCAGCTCGGGGACAGTGGGAGGTCAGCCCCAGCATTTT	CASSGTVGGQPQHF
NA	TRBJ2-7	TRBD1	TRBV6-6	TGTGCCAGCAGTGTCACAGGGGGGAACGAGCAGTACTTC	CASSVTGGNEQYF
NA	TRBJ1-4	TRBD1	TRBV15	TGTGCCACCAGCAGAAGGGGGCCCTATGAAAAACTGTTTTTT	CATSRRGPYEKLFF
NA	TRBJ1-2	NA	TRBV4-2	TGTGCCAGCAGCCCCTCTGGCTTGGCCGACTATGGCTACACCTTC	CASSPSGLADYGYTF
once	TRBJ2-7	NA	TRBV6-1	TGTGCCAGCAGGGCAGTCTACGAGCAGTACTTC	CASRAVYEQYF
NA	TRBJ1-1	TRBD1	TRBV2	TGTGCCAGCCTTTTTGCCGGGACAGCGAACACTGAAGCTTTCTTT	CASLFAGTANTEAFF
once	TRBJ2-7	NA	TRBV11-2	TGTGCCAGCAGCTTAGTTTCCAGGGGCTACTCCTACGAGCAGTACTTC	CASSLVSRGYSYEQYF
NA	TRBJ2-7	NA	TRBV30	TGTGCCTGGAGGGACAGAGCCTTTTCCTACGAGCAGTACTTC	CAWRDRAFSYEQYF
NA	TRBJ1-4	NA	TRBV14	TGTGCCAGCAGCCGAACCGGGGGGTTCTGGGAAAAACTGTTTTTT	CASSRTGGFWEKLFF
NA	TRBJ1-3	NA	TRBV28	TGTGCCAGCAGCAGCGGAGGGGTAGGGCCCTCTGGAAACACCATATATTTT	CASSSGGVGPSGNTIYF
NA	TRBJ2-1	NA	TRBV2	TGTGCCAGCAGTGTTCGGGGAGGTGCCAATGAGCAGTTCTTC	CASSVRGGANEQFF
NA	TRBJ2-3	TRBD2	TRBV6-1	TGTGCCAGCAGTGGGAGGTCCTGGGGGGGGACTGGCACAGATACGCAGTATTTT	CASSGRSWGGTGTDTQYF
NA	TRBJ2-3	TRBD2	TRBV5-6	TGTGCCAGCAGCCCGACTAGCGGGGATACGCAGTATTTT	CASSPTSGDTQYF
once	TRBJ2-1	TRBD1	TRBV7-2	TGTGCCAGCAGGGCTGGGACAGAGCTTTCGGGTGAGCAGTTCTTC	CASRAGTELSGEQFF
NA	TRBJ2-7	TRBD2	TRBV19	TGTGCCAGTAGTGGCGGGGGGCCCTACGAGCAGTACTTC	CASSGGGPYEQYF
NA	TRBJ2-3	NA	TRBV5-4	TGTGCCAGCAGCTTCAAGGGGGGGCCATCGTCTACGCAGTATTTT	CASSFKGGPSSTQYF
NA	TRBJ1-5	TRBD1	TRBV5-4	TGTGCCAGCAGCTTAGGGGGCACAGGCAATCAGCCCCAGCATTTT	CASSLGGTGNQPQHF
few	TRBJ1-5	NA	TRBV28	TGTGCCACTAAACTCCTGGGCGATCAGCCCCAGCATTTT	CATKLLGDQPQHF
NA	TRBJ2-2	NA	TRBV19	TGTGCCAGTAGCCCGCAGGGAGGCACCGGGGAGCTGTTTTTT	CASSPQGGTGELFF
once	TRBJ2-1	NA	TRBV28	TGTGCCAGCAGTTTAGGTTCGACAGGACCCTACTCCTACAATGAGCAGTTCTTC	CASSLGSTGPYSYNEQFF
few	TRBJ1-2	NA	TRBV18	TGTGCCAGCTCACCCGCTGGCCAGGGAGGCGGCTACACCTTC	CASSPAGQGGGYTF
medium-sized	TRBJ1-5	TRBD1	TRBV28	TGTGCCAGCAGATCTTGGACAGGGAGCAATCAGCCCCAGCATTTT	CASRSWTGSNQPQHF
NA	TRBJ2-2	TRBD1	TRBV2	TGTGCCAGCAGACACGGACAGGGGTTGGGGACCGGGGAGCTGTTTTTT	CASRHGQGLGTGELFF
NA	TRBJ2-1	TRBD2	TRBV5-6	TGTGCCAGCAGCTTTAGCGGGAGGGACAATGAGCAGTTCTTC	CASSFSGRDNEQFF
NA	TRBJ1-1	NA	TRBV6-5	TGTGCCAGCACAAAGAACACTGAAGCTTTCTTT	CASTKNTEAFF
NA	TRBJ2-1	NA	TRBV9	TGTGCCAGCAGCGTGCAGGGGCTACCGCCGGGCAATGAGCAGTTCTTC	CASSVQGLPPGNEQFF
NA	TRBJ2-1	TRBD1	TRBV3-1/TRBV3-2	TGTGCCAGCAGCCACCTTGGACAGGGCGGCGATGAGCAGTTCTTC	CASSHLGQGGDEQFF
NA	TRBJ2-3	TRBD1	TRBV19	TGTGCCAGTAGTAGGGACAGGTCCCAGTATTTT	CASSRDRSQYF
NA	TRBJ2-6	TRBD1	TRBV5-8	TGTGCCAGCAGCTTGTTACAGGGGCAGACCTCTGGGGCCAACGTCCTGACTTTC	CASSLLQGQTSGANVLTF
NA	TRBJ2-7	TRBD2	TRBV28	TGTGCCAGCAGTTCTCCCGGGATAGCGGGCTCCTACGAGCAGTACTTC	CASSSPGIAGSYEQYF
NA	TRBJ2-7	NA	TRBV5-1	TGCGCCAGCAGCTTGTTTCTCGACTCCGACGAGCAGTACTTC	CASSLFLDSDEQYF
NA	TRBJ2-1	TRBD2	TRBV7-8	TGTGCCAGCAGCCTGGGACTAGGGAGGGGCAATGAGCAGTTCTTC	CASSLGLGRGNEQFF